Each of the 32 T cell receptor beta chains below was sequenced from the same sample in a study of T cell changes during pregnancy in multiple sclerosis (dated by TCRdb to the late 2010s). Preparation of the library involved the immunoSEQ multiplex PCR assay. TCRdb took this table from immuneACCESS and kept in-frame rearrangements with V and J called. Such tables lack part of the clones; where checked against another copy, unresolved V genes explain under half of the gap, and the rest is unexplained. This sample is represented by around 97,000 clones; 92% of them were singletons. The top ten constitute 0.8% to 1% of the sample. Sample: peripheral blood, taken after pregnancy. The receptors shown here come from a female donor with multiple sclerosis, enrolled in a pregnancy study.

The chain joins TRBV2 to TRBJ1-2; TRBD1 matches 8 bases. Looked up from germline, CDR1 is SNHLY and CDR2 is FYNNEI. Trimming took 7 bases from V and 3 from J; bases not matched to a gene: 10. This CDR3 contains 15 residues. The DNA for the CDR3 is TGTGCCAGCACCAATGACAGGGGCCGCTACTATGGCTACACCTTC. Translated: CASTNDRGRYYGYTF.

This clone was detected a few times. V is TRBV7-9 and J is TRBJ2-7; TRBD1 aligns across 7 bases. The CDR3 extends over 14 amino acids. V shed 4 bases and J 1 base; nucleotides not matched to a gene: 4. The germline V gene encodes CDR1 SEHNR and CDR2 FQNEAQ (reference sequence). DNA for the CDR3: TGTGCCAGCAGCTCCCGGGACAGTTCCTACGAGCAGTACTTC. It codes for CASSSRDSSYEQYF.

The CDR3 nucleotides read TGTGCCAGCAGTTCTGGGACAGGGGCACGGGAGCAGTACTTC. It is translated as CASSSGTGAREQYF. This rearrangement joins TRBV28 to TRBJ2-7, with TRBD1 identical over 10 bases. This CDR3 is built from 14 residues. Germline V gene sequence: CDR1 MDHEN, CDR2 SYDVKM. The V gene end was trimmed by 4 bases and the J gene end by 7 bases; junction bases not matched to a gene: 7.

This sequence joins TRBV28 and TRBJ2-1, with D tentatively TRBD2 (5 bases). Germline assignment: CDR1 MDHEN and CDR2 SYDVKM. V was trimmed by 6 bases and J by 0 bases, leaving 9 bases between them. This CDR3 contains 14 residues. The CDR3 DNA reads as TGTGCCAGCAGGAGGGAGAGCTCCTACAATGAGCAGTTCTTC. This encodes CASRRESSYNEQFF.

The chain uses TRBV6-5 and TRBJ2-7, with a weak D call TRBD2 (5 bases). This CDR3 region has 13 residues. The V end was cut by 2 bases, the J end by 4 bases, with 9 bases between. Germline V CDR1 and CDR2: MNHEY, SVGAGI. The CDR3 nucleotides are TGTGCCAGCAGTTACGGTGGGGAGTACGAGCAGTACTTC. Amino acid sequence: CASSYGGEYEQYF.

The CDR3 DNA follows: TGTGCCAGTGGCCCAAAGTTGAACACTGAAGCTTTCTTT. It yields the protein CASGPKLNTEAFF. The gene calls are TRBV19 and TRBJ1-1; D unresolved. V gave up 8 bases and J gave up 0 bases, with 10 bases separating them. Per germline, CDR1 LNHDA and CDR2 SQIVND (reference sequence). The CDR3 is 13 amino acids.

This sequence joins TRBV6-5 and TRBJ1-2; a possible D gene is TRBD1 (6 bases). This CDR3 is 12 amino acids long. CDR1 is MNHEY, CDR2 SVGAGI, per germline. Trimming took off 6 bases at V and 4 bases at J, with 9 bases between the two ends. CDR3 sequence (DNA): TGTGCCAGCAGAATGACAGGCTATGGCTACACCTTC. This encodes CASRMTGYGYTF.

The gene calls are TRBV5-4 and TRBJ2-1; 10 bases match TRBD2. The CDR3 runs to 16 residues. V trimming: 0 bases; J trimming: 7 bases; junction bases outside the gene matches: 7. The V gene's germline CDR1 is SGHNT and CDR2 YYREEE (reference sequence). CDR3 DNA sequence: TGTGCCAGCAGCTTGGGGACTAGCGGCTGGGGGAATGAGCAGTTCTTC. It is translated as CASSLGTSGWGNEQFF. The complete variable domain, with remaining parts taken from reference TRBV5-4 and TRBJ2-1, reads ETGVTQSPTHLIKTRGQQVTLRCSSQSGHNTVSWYQQALGQGPQFIFQYYREEENGRGNFPPRFSGLQFPNYSSELNVNALELDDSALYLCASSLGTSGWGNEQFFGPGTRLTVL.

The gene calls are TRBV19 and TRBJ2-2; no clear D. The CDR3 has 13 amino acids. Looked up from germline, CDR1 is LNHDA and CDR2 is SQIVND (reference sequence). V was trimmed by 0 bases and J by 5 bases, leaving 4 bases between them. The CDR3 coding sequence is TGTGCCAGTAGTATAGACCTAACCGGGGAGCTGTTTTTT. This gives the protein CASSIDLTGELFF.

This chain uses TRBV9 with TRBJ1-1; D perhaps matches TRBD1 (5 bases). The CDR3 totals 13 residues. Looked up from germline, CDR1 is SGDLS and CDR2 is YYNGEE. The ends were cut back, 3 bases at V and 5 bases at J, with 11 bases in the middle. The CDR3 spells CASSAAGGTEAFF. In DNA form, the CDR3 reads TGTGCCAGCAGCGCCGCGGGGGGGACTGAAGCTTTCTTT.

CDR3 protein: CASSLDFPSGIRAYNEQFF. CDR3 sequence (DNA): TGTGCCAGCAGCTTAGACTTTCCTTCGGGGATAAGGGCCTACAATGAGCAGTTCTTC. The chain carries TRBV11-2 and TRBJ2-1, with a weak D call TRBD2 (5 bases). CDR1 SGHAT and CDR2 FQNNGV come from the germline V gene. The length of the CDR3 is 19 residues. Trimming cost V 0 bases and J 2 bases, with 20 bases left between them. The full variable domain, in which reference TRBV11-2 and TRBJ2-1 provide the parts outside the CDR3, is EAGVAQSPRYKIIEKRQSVAFWCNPISGHATLYWYQQILGQGPKLLIQFQNNGVVDDSQLPKDRFSAERLKGVDSTLKIQPAKLEDSAVYLCASSLDFPSGIRAYNEQFFGPGTRLTVL.

This sequence joins TRBV28 and TRBJ2-1; the match to TRBD2 covers 10 bases. V was pared by 5 bases and J by 13 bases, with 2 bases of the junction left unmatched. The length of the CDR3 is 11 residues. Germline CDR1 MDHEN, CDR2 SYDVKM. The CDR3 DNA is TGTGCCAGCAGTCCTAGCGGGAGACAGTTCTTC. This sequence encodes CASSPSGRQFF. The variable domain in full, completed from reference TRBV28 and TRBJ2-1, reads DVKVTQSSRYLVKRTGEKVFLECVQDMDHENMFWYRQDPGLGLRLIYFSYDVKMKEKGDIPEGYSVSREKKERFSLILESASTNQTSMYLCASSPSGRQFFGPGTRLTVL.

The gene calls are TRBV7-6 and TRBJ1-2, with a weak D call TRBD1 (5 bases). Trimming removed 5 bases from V and 4 bases from J, with 14 bases in between. The CDR3 covers 14 residues. Looked up from germline, CDR1 is SGHVS and CDR2 is FNYEAQ. CDR3 bases: TGTGCCAGCAGCCCTCAGGAGGGGCCCTATGGCTACACCTTC. Translation: CASSPQEGPYGYTF.

The J gene is TRBJ2-7, the V gene TRBV19, with D possibly TRBD2 on 5 matching bases. This CDR3 is built from 14 residues. V was pared by 6 bases and J by 2 bases, with 14 bases between. From germline, CDR1 is LNHDA and CDR2 SQIVND (reference sequence). CDR3 protein: CASRLGGETYEQYF. In DNA, the CDR3 is TGTGCCAGTAGGCTCGGTGGGGAGACCTACGAGCAGTACTTC.

A single count supports this clone. The chain carries TRBV4-1 and TRBJ1-2; TRBD1 aligns across 7 bases. The germline CDR1 and CDR2 sequences are MGHRA and YSYEKL. This CDR3 has 16 amino acids. Unmatched junction bases numbered 4, after V lost 0 bases and J lost 0 bases. CDR3 region: CASSQDMTGSNYGYTF. CDR3 DNA: TGCGCCAGCAGCCAAGATATGACAGGGTCTAACTATGGCTACACCTTC.

This clone was detected only once. The chain recombines TRBV7-9 with TRBJ2-7; 7 bases line up with TRBD2. Looked up from germline, CDR1 is SEHNR and CDR2 is FQNEAQ (reference sequence). The CDR3 sequence is 16 residues long. V lost 3 bases to trimming and J lost 0 bases; unmatched junction nucleotides: 8. The CDR3 DNA sequence: TGTGCCAGCAGCTTTCCTGGACTAGGGGCCTCCTACGAGCAGTACTTC. This encodes CASSFPGLGASYEQYF.

The chain combines TRBV9 with TRBJ1-1; TRBD1 matches 8 bases. The CDR3 contains 10 residues. Trimming cost V 7 bases and J 11 bases; bases outside gene matches: 4. Germline values: CDR1 SGDLS, CDR2 YYNGEE. Written as DNA, the CDR3 is TGTGCCAGCGGGCAGGGGGCCGCTTTCTTT. Translating gives CASGQGAAFF. Supplemented by reference TRBV9 and TRBJ1-1, the full variable domain reads DSGVTQTPKHLITATGQRVTLRCSPRSGDLSVYWYQQSLDQGLQFLIQYYNGEERAKGNILERFSAQQFPDLHSELNLSSLELGDSALYFCASGQGAAFFGQGTRLTVV.

This clone was counted once. V is TRBV5-4 and J is TRBJ2-5, with D tentatively TRBD2 (6 bases). The CDR3 extends over 15 amino acids. Per the germline V gene, CDR1 is SGHNT and CDR2 is YYREEE (reference sequence). Trimming removed 2 bases at V and 5 bases at J, with 16 bases between. The CDR3 sequence: CASSFGTLAGETQYF. Written as DNA, the CDR3 is TGTGCCAGCAGCTTTGGGACTCTCGCGGGGGAGACCCAGTACTTC.

V and J are TRBV27 and TRBJ2-7; 7 bases are shared with TRBD2. CDR1 MNHEY and CDR2 SMNVEV come from the germline V gene (reference sequence). CDR3 length: 14 amino acids. The V segment lost 4 bases and the J segment 3 bases; nucleotides outside the gene matches: 6. CDR3 bases: TGTGCCAGCAGTTCAGCGGGACCATACTACGAGCAGTACTTC. Translated, it gives CASSSAGPYYEQYF.

The J gene is TRBJ2-2, the V gene TRBV5-4; the match to TRBD1 covers 7 bases. Germline CDR1 reads SGHNT; CDR2 reads YYREEE (reference sequence). V dropped 0 bases and J dropped 4; count of bases not matched to a gene: 6. The CDR3 loop spans 16 amino acids. CDR3 sequence: CASSLEEGGFTGELFF. CDR3 coding DNA: TGTGCCAGCAGCTTGGAAGAAGGGGGCTTCACCGGGGAGCTGTTTTTT.

The chain has TRBV12-5 and TRBJ2-5; D is perhaps TRBD2 (5 bases). Trimming shortened V by 5 bases and J by 4 bases, and 17 bases separated the two germline ends. Per the germline V gene, CDR1 is LGHNT and CDR2 is FRNRAP. CDR3 size: 15 residues. Here the CDR3 reads CASGPSGDAGETQYF. DNA for the CDR3: TGTGCTAGTGGTCCCTCCGGGGATGCGGGAGAGACCCAGTACTTC. The variable domain in full, with the rest retrieved from reference TRBV12-5 and TRBJ2-5, is DARVTQTPRHKVTEMGQEVTMRCQPILGHNTVFWYRQTMMQGLELLAYFRNRAPLDDSGMPKDRFSAEMPDATLATLKIQPSEPRDSAVYFCASGPSGDAGETQYFGPGTRLLVL.

The chain has TRBV19 and TRBJ2-7, with 11 bases that match TRBD2. The CDR3 totals 15 residues. CDR1 and CDR2 (germline): LNHDA, SQIVND (reference sequence). V lost 3 bases and J lost 2; bases outside the gene matches: 3. CDR3 residues: CASSILAGGPYEQYF. DNA for the CDR3: TGTGCCAGTAGTATTTTAGCGGGAGGGCCCTACGAGCAGTACTTC.

A single count supports this clone. V is TRBV6-1 and J is TRBJ1-2, with no clear D. The CDR3 is made up of 13 amino acids. V was shortened by 6 bases and J by 0 bases, with 8 bases between the two germline ends. CDR1 MNHNS and CDR2 SASEGT come from the germline V gene. The DNA of the CDR3 is TGTGCCAGCAGGGCCGGGACTAACTATGGCTACACCTTC. Translating it yields CASRAGTNYGYTF.

J is TRBJ2-3 and V is TRBV9; D may be TRBD1 (5 bases). V lost 0 bases and J 4 bases, leaving 15 bases between the germline ends. The V gene's germline CDR1 is SGDLS and CDR2 YYNGEE. The length of the CDR3 is 16 residues. In DNA, the CDR3 is TGTGCCAGCAGCGTAGCTGGTCGCAGGGTCGCAGATACGCAGTATTTT. Its protein product is CASSVAGRRVADTQYF.

CDR3 protein: CSVYPRTGTTYGYTF. The CDR3 region has the DNA TGCAGCGTTTATCCTAGGACAGGAACTACCTATGGCTACACCTTC. The chain uses TRBV29-1 and TRBJ1-2, with TRBD1 matching 7 bases. Germline V gives CDR1 SQVTM, CDR2 ANQGSEA. Trimming at V came to 5 bases and at J to 4 bases, leaving 13 bases not matched to a gene. The CDR3 length is 15 residues.

The chain is built from TRBV5-8 and TRBJ1-3, with TRBD1 matching over 10 bases. J lost 2 bases, V lost 4 bases, and 6 bases had no gene match. Germline V gene data show CDR1 as SGHTS and CDR2 as YDEGEE. This CDR3 comprises 16 residues. Here the CDR3 reads CASSPGGTGAGNTIYF. The CDR3 nucleotides are TGTGCCAGCAGCCCGGGGGGGACAGGGGCTGGAAACACCATATATTTT.

V usage is TRBV5-4 and J usage is TRBJ1-1; 7 bases line up with TRBD1. The CDR3 is made up of 14 amino acids. Germline CDR1 reads SGHNT; CDR2 reads YYREEE (reference sequence). V lost 0 bases, J lost 5 bases, and 4 bases stayed unmatched. As DNA, the CDR3 is TGTGCCAGCAGCTTGGGACAGGGAAGAACTGAAGCTTTCTTT. It codes for CASSLGQGRTEAFF.

This chain joins TRBV5-4 and TRBJ2-3, with 8 bases aligning to TRBD2. Looked up from germline, CDR1 is SGHNT and CDR2 is YYREEE (reference sequence). J was trimmed by 3 bases and V by 1 base; bases with no gene match: 4. The CDR3 is made up of 15 amino acids. CDR3: CASSLLLAGTDTQYF. CDR3 DNA sequence: TGTGCCAGCAGCTTGTTGCTAGCGGGTACAGATACGCAGTATTTT.

The genes are TRBV9 and TRBJ2-7, with D possibly TRBD1 on 5 matching bases. The V gene's germline CDR1 is SGDLS and CDR2 YYNGEE. V lost 0 bases and J 4 bases, leaving 11 bases between the germline ends. The CDR3 extends over 14 amino acids. Written as DNA, the CDR3 is TGTGCCAGCAGCGTAGGAATTGGGGCGTACGAGCAGTACTTC. Translated: CASSVGIGAYEQYF.

The genes are TRBV19 and TRBJ2-1, with D possibly matching TRBD2 (7 bases). The CDR3 contains 15 residues. The germline CDR1 and CDR2 sequences are LNHDA and SQIVND (reference sequence). V gave up 5 bases and J gave up 6 bases, with 17 bases separating them. CDR3 amino acids: CASSPTGGSANEQFF. CDR3 DNA sequence: TGTGCCAGTAGTCCCACGGGGGGCTCCGCCAATGAGCAGTTCTTC. Supplemented by reference TRBV19 and TRBJ2-1, the full variable domain reads DGGITQSPKYLFRKEGQNVTLSCEQNLNHDAMYWYRQDPGQGLRLIYYSQIVNDFQKGDIAEGYSVSREKKESFPLTVTSAQKNPTAFYLCASSPTGGSANEQFFGPGTRLTVL.

The chain employs TRBV5-1 and TRBJ2-1, with D perhaps TRBD2 (6 bases). This CDR3 has 16 residues. Trimming stripped 0 bases from V and 9 bases from J, with 19 bases between. Germline CDR1 and CDR2: SGHRS and YFSETQ. The CDR3 nucleotides read TGCGCCAGCAGCTTGGGGGGGACTCGAGGAAGGGGTGAGCAGTTCTTC. Its protein product is CASSLGGTRGRGEQFF. The complete variable domain, with remaining parts taken from reference TRBV5-1 and TRBJ2-1, reads KAGVTQTPRYLIKTRGQQVTLSCSPISGHRSVSWYQQTPGQGLQFLFEYFSETQRNKGNFPGRFSGRQFSNSRSEMNVSTLELGDSALYLCASSLGGTRGRGEQFFGPGTRLTVL.

The chain employs TRBV15 and TRBJ1-2; no reliable D call. Germline CDR1 is LNHNV and CDR2 is YYDKDF (reference sequence). The CDR3 is made up of 13 amino acids. With 1 base removed from V and 6 bases from J, the gap between germline ends came to 9 bases. CDR3 nucleotides: TGTGCCACCAGCAGAGGGTATCAGAATGGCTACACCTTC. It yields the protein CATSRGYQNGYTF.